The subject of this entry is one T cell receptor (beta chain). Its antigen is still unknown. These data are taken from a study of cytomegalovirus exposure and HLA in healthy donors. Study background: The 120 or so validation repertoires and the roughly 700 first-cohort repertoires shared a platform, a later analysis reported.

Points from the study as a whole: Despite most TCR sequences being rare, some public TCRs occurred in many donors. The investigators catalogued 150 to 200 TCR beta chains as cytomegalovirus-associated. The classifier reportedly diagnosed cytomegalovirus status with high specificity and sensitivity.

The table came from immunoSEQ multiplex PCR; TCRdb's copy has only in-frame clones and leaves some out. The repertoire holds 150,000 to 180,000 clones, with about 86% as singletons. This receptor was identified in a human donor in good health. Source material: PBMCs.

This CDR3 is CASLGTSRNTGELFF. For the CDR3, the DNA is TGTGCCAGCCTAGGGACTAGCCGGAACACCGGGGAGCTGTTTTTT. The rearrangement joins TRBV6-6 to TRBJ2-2; 9 bases are shared with TRBD2. Germline V gene sequence: CDR1 MNHNY, CDR2 SVGAGI (reference sequence). This CDR3 contains 15 residues. V was clipped by 8 bases and J by 1 base; unmatched bases: 5.